The rows below give T cell receptor beta chains drawn from one sample of a study of identical twins. TCRdb called the 5' RACE reads again in MiXCR, with one record for every CDR3 protein. The sample consists of hundreds of thousands of distinct CDR3 sequences, 7.5% of them appearing once. This sample was also put to use in a study of yellow fever vaccine responses in identical twins.

Source material: CD8+ T cells sorted from blood. These receptors all come from a woman between 18 and 29 years old in good health. The CDR3 runs from the conserved cysteine through the conserved F or W. Fields, in order: J gene, clone size, V gene, D gene, CDR3 protein, CDR3 DNA. D genes are given only for firm matches. Clone size is stated in some rows and not others, as once, few, many or a class when expanded.

j_gene: TRBJ2-1
abundance: many
v_gene: TRBV13
d_gene: TRBD1
CDR3aa: CASSSDQGDLSYNEQFF
CDR3nt: TGTGCCAGCAGCTCGGACCAGGGGGACCTCTCCTACAATGAGCAGTTCTTC

j_gene: TRBJ2-3
abundance: many
v_gene: TRBV5-6
d_gene: -
CDR3aa: CASSLEGYTDTQYF
CDR3nt: TGTGCCAGCAGCTTGGAAGGTTACACAGATACGCAGTATTTT

j_gene: TRBJ2-5
abundance: once
v_gene: TRBV2
d_gene: -
CDR3aa: CASSLAVFGMETQYF
CDR3nt: TGTGCCAGCAGCCTGGCAGTATTCGGTATGGAGACCCAGTACTTC

j_gene: TRBJ2-1
abundance: -
v_gene: TRBV20-1
d_gene: -
CDR3aa: CSFLAVTYNEQFF
CDR3nt: TGCAGTTTTTTAGCGGTCACCTACAATGAGCAGTTCTTC

j_gene: TRBJ2-5
abundance: -
v_gene: TRBV12-3/TRBV12-4
d_gene: TRBD2
CDR3aa: CASSLFETSGVETQYF
CDR3nt: TGTGCCAGCAGTTTATTTGAGACTAGCGGGGTGGAGACCCAGTACTTC

j_gene: TRBJ2-3
abundance: many
v_gene: TRBV7-9
d_gene: TRBD2
CDR3aa: CASSPRVAGDRVTQYF
CDR3nt: TGTGCCAGCAGCCCCCGGGTAGCGGGAGACCGGGTAACGCAGTATTTT

j_gene: TRBJ2-5
abundance: many
v_gene: TRBV3-1
d_gene: TRBD1
CDR3aa: CASSHLIGGVQASQETQYF
CDR3nt: TGTGCCAGCAGCCATCTGATAGGGGGCGTTCAGGCCTCCCAAGAGACCCAGTACTTC

j_gene: TRBJ2-1
abundance: few
v_gene: TRBV5-1
d_gene: TRBD2
CDR3aa: CASSWGTSGSGREQFF
CDR3nt: TGCGCCAGCAGCTGGGGGACTAGCGGGAGCGGTCGGGAGCAGTTCTTC

j_gene: TRBJ2-5
abundance: few
v_gene: TRBV28
d_gene: TRBD1
CDR3aa: CASSFGTAQETQYF
CDR3nt: TGTGCCAGCAGTTTCGGGACAGCCCAAGAGACCCAGTACTTC

j_gene: TRBJ2-1
abundance: -
v_gene: TRBV12-3/TRBV12-4
d_gene: TRBD2
CDR3aa: CASSWEVGRAGVRPIDNEQFF
CDR3nt: TGTGCCAGCAGTTGGGAGGTCGGTAGAGCGGGAGTCAGGCCCATAGACAATGAGCAGTTCTTC

j_gene: TRBJ2-3
abundance: -
v_gene: TRBV15
d_gene: TRBD2
CDR3aa: CATSRDRRAGVTDTQYF
CDR3nt: TGTGCCACCAGCAGAGATCGGAGGGCGGGGGTAACAGATACGCAGTATTTT

j_gene: TRBJ2-7
abundance: few
v_gene: TRBV20-1
d_gene: -
CDR3aa: CSARDWGQGVKEQYF
CDR3nt: TGCAGTGCTAGAGATTGGGGGCAGGGCGTGAAGGAGCAGTACTTC

j_gene: TRBJ2-3
abundance: many
v_gene: TRBV5-1
d_gene: TRBD2
CDR3aa: CASSLGRLAGLVDTQYF
CDR3nt: TGCGCCAGCAGCTTGGGGCGACTAGCGGGATTGGTTGATACGCAGTATTTT

j_gene: TRBJ1-1
abundance: few
v_gene: TRBV6-7
d_gene: TRBD1
CDR3aa: CASSYSRPGTDTEAFF
CDR3nt: TGTGCCAGCAGTTACTCAAGGCCCGGGACAGACACTGAAGCTTTCTTT

j_gene: TRBJ2-1
abundance: few
v_gene: TRBV5-1
d_gene: TRBD2
CDR3aa: CASSFSGGGRYNEQFF
CDR3nt: TGCGCCAGCAGCTTCAGTGGCGGGGGGCGTTACAATGAGCAGTTCTTC

j_gene: TRBJ2-7
abundance: few
v_gene: TRBV19
d_gene: TRBD2
CDR3aa: CASTPGPASGKGFYEQYF
CDR3nt: TGTGCCAGTACCCCTGGTCCGGCTAGCGGGAAGGGGTTCTACGAGCAGTACTTC

j_gene: TRBJ1-4
abundance: few
v_gene: TRBV4-1
d_gene: TRBD1
CDR3aa: CASSQYTGVATNEKLFF
CDR3nt: TGCGCCAGCAGTCAGTACACAGGGGTTGCAACTAATGAAAAACTGTTTTTT

j_gene: TRBJ2-5
abundance: few
v_gene: TRBV5-1
d_gene: -
CDR3aa: CASSPTTGTPQETQYF
CDR3nt: TGCGCCAGCAGCCCGACGACTGGGACACCGCAAGAGACCCAGTACTTC

j_gene: TRBJ2-2
abundance: -
v_gene: TRBV29-1
d_gene: -
CDR3aa: CSVPGVGPQNTGELFF
CDR3nt: TGCAGCGTACCCGGGGTAGGACCCCAAAACACCGGGGAGCTGTTTTTT

j_gene: TRBJ2-2
abundance: -
v_gene: TRBV24-1
d_gene: -
CDR3aa: CATSVGGTGELFF
CDR3nt: TGTGCCACCAGTGTGGGGGGCACCGGGGAGCTGTTTTTT